This TCR beta chain was observed in a study of CD8 T cells in Susac syndrome. Reverse transcription of roughly 0.45 to 1 ug RNA used random hexamers. The TCR beta CDR3 was amplified by immunoSEQ multiplex PCR across 54 Vbeta, 13 Jbeta. MiXCR, run by TCRdb on the immunoSEQ multiplex PCR reads, gives a single entry per CDR3 protein. The sample contains about 190,000 distinct CDR3 sequences, roughly nine tenths of which appear only once. From blood CD8+ and CD4+ T cells, TCR beta sequences were generated. Patients with Susac syndrome fulfilled recently defined diagnostic criteria for definite or probable disease. This CDR3 region has 15 residues. Trimming removed 6 bases from V and 2 bases from J, with 17 bases in between. In germline, CDR1 is SGHNT, CDR2 YYREEE (reference sequence).

The source material was CD4+ T cells from PBMCs. The chain recombines TRBV5-4 with TRBJ1-1; TRBD1 might be the D (5 bases). The origin of this receptor is a human donor with Susac syndrome. The CDR3 DNA reads TGTGCCAGCACCGGTGGAGCACAGGTAAACACTGAAGCTTTCTTT. It codes for CASTGGAQVNTEAFF.